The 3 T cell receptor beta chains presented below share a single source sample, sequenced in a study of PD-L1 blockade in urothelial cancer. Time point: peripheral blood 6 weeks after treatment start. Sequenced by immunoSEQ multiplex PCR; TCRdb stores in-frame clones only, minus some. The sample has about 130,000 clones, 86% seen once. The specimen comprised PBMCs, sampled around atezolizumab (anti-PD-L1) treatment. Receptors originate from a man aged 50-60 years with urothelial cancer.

CDR3 sequence: CASSASGNTEAFF. In nucleotides, the CDR3 is TGTGCCAGCAGTGCCAGCGGGAACACTGAAGCTTTCTTT. The V call is TRBV6-1, the J call TRBJ1-1; D call uncertain. The germline CDR1 and CDR2 sequences are MNHNS and SASEGT. There are 13 residues in the CDR3. V was shortened by 4 bases and J by 1 base, with 7 bases between the two germline ends.

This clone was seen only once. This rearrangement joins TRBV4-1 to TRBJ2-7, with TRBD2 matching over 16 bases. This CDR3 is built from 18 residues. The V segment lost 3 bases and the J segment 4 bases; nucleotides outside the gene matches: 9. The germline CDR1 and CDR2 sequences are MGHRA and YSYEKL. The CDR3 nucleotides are TGCGCCAGCAGCCAGGTCGGGACTAGCGGGAGGGGAAATTACGAGCAGTACTTC. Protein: CASSQVGTSGRGNYEQYF.

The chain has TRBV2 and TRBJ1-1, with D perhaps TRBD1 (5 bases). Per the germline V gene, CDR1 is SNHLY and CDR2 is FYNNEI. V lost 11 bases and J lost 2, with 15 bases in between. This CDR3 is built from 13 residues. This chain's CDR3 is CAVRKGENTEAFF. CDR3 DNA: TGTGCCGTCAGAAAAGGGGAAAACACTGAAGCTTTCTTT.